Following are 9 T cell receptor beta chains from one sample sequenced in a study of blood T cells in healthy people across ages. A second PCR, run for about 6 to 11 cycles, used a sample-barcoded 5' primer plus a J-beta primer mix. TCRdb recomputed calls from the 5' RACE reads with MiXCR, one row per CDR3 protein. The sample shows approximately 1.5 million distinct CDR3 sequences, about 31% of them seen only once. Specimen: blood. These receptors were taken from a woman aged 30 to 39 in good health.

The V and J genes are TRBV5-5 and TRBJ2-6; D is uncertain. Germline V gives CDR1 SGHKS, CDR2 YYEKEE (reference sequence). V shed 4 bases and J shed 6 bases, with 8 bases lying between them. CDR3 length equals 13 residues. Here the CDR3 DNA reads TGTGCCAGCAGCGAGGTATCGGCCAACGTCCTGACTTTC. Translated, it gives CASSEVSANVLTF. The variable domain in full, completed from reference TRBV5-5 and TRBJ2-6, reads DAGVTQSPTHLIKTRGQQVTLRCSPISGHKSVSWYQQVLGQGPQFIFQYYEKEERGRGNFPDRFSARQFPNYSSELNVNALLLGDSALYLCASSEVSANVLTFGAGSRLTVL.

Note on this clonotype: The junction departs from the called germline gene at one end, perhaps through a read error. The rearrangement joins TRBV7-9 to TRBJ2-4; 9 nucleotides match TRBD1. The CDR3 consists of 19 residues. CDR1 is SEHNR and CDR2 is FQNEAQ in the germline V gene (reference sequence). CDR3 DNA: TGTCCCAGCAGCTTGTGGACAGGGGCGCTCTCAATAGCCAAAAACATTCAGTACTTC. It specifies CPSSLWTGALSIAKNIQYF.

The chain joins TRBV29-1 to TRBJ1-2; D gene unclear. The CDR3 length is 11 residues. Germline loops: CDR1 SQVTM, CDR2 ANQGSEA. Trimming took off 2 bases at V and 4 bases at J, with 5 bases between the two ends. The CDR3 spells CSVEHVYGYTF. CDR3 bases: TGCAGCGTTGAACATGTCTATGGCTACACCTTC.

Details on this clonotype: The CDR3 does not close with the conserved phenylalanine or tryptophan, likely indicating a read error. The chain has TRBV27 and TRBJ2-7; no definite D call. Germline lookup yields CDR1 MNHEY and CDR2 SMNVEV (reference sequence). V dropped 8 bases and J dropped 0 bases, with 11 bases sitting between them. This CDR3 contains 13 residues. The DNA of the CDR3 is TGTGCCAGCCGGACGGGTGGCTCCTACGAGCAGTACATC. It encodes CASRTGGSYEQYI.

This clonotype was picked up many times. The CDR3, as DNA: TGTGCCAGCAGTGTACAGGACTCTGGGGCCAACGTCCTGACTTTC. Its translation: CASSVQDSGANVLTF. The V call is TRBV27, the J call TRBJ2-6; D is perhaps TRBD1 (5 bases). The CDR3 contains 15 residues. Trimming took 5 bases from V and 0 from J, leaving 8 bases between them. Germline assignment: CDR1 MNHEY and CDR2 SMNVEV (reference sequence).

This chain joins TRBV20-1 and TRBJ1-1, with a tentative D call TRBD1 (5 bases). V dropped 4 bases and J dropped 10 bases, with 19 bases sitting between them. This CDR3 is built from 13 residues. Germline V gives CDR1 DFQATT, CDR2 SNEGSKA (reference sequence). CDR3 sequence reads: CSAKTTGKSGAFF. The CDR3 DNA follows: TGCAGTGCTAAGACAACAGGCAAATCGGGAGCTTTCTTT.

A word on this clonotype: The junction differs from germline at one of its ends, possibly a read error. The genes are TRBV12-5 and TRBJ2-1; TRBD1 matches 8 bases. Per the germline V gene, CDR1 is LGHNT and CDR2 is FRNRAP. This CDR3 comprises 15 residues. In DNA form, the CDR3 reads TGTGCTAGTGGGTCAGGGGGCCCTTCCTGCAATGAGCAGTTCTTC. Its translation: CASGSGGPSCNEQFF.

V usage is TRBV12-3 or TRBV12-4 and J usage is TRBJ2-5; tentative D call: TRBD2 (6 bases). The germline V and J ends were trimmed by 0 bases and 11 bases, with 16 bases remaining between them. The CDR3 length is 14 residues. CDR3 in amino acids: CASSLAGTFNEQYF. CDR3 DNA sequence: TGTGCCAGCAGTTTAGCAGGGACTTTCAATGAGCAGTACTTC.

The chain links TRBV29-1 to TRBJ2-5; D is perhaps TRBD1 (6 bases). CDR1 and CDR2 from the germline V gene are SQVTM and ANQGSEA. V was trimmed by 4 bases and J by 11 bases, leaving 17 bases between them. CDR3 size: 12 residues. CDR3 protein: CSVVGTIGEQYF. As DNA, the CDR3 is TGCAGCGTTGTAGGGACAATCGGTGAGCAGTACTTC. Full variable domain (rest looked up from reference TRBV29-1 and TRBJ2-5): SAVISQKPSRDICQRGTSLTIQCQVDSQVTMMFWYRQQPGQSLTLIATANQGSEATYESGFVIDKFPISRPNLTFSTLTVSNMSPEDSSIYLCSVVGTIGEQYFGPGTRLLVL.